The 17 T cell receptor beta chains presented below share a single source sample, sequenced in a study of T cell repertoires in cytomegalovirus infection. Antigen specificity for these receptors is unknown. A single record per CDR3 protein comes from TCRdb applying MiXCR to the reads. The data show approximately 100,000 distinct CDR3 sequences, under 50% seen once. The sequencing here drew on CD8+ T cells from cultured PBMCs, taken from culture after CMV antigen stimulation. The receptors shown here come from a human donor in good health (CMV status not recorded). Some clones in this sample may be carry-over from other donors' samples.

This clonotype turned up a few times. The rearrangement joins TRBV20-1 to TRBJ2-5, with TRBD1 matching 7 bases. With 6 bases clipped from V and 5 bases from J, the junction kept 15 bases outside the gene matches. The CDR3 loop spans 15 amino acids. In germline, CDR1 is DFQATT, CDR2 SNEGSKA (reference sequence). The CDR3 reads CSAVSGGEAGETQYF. The CDR3 nucleotides read TGCAGTGCGGTCTCAGGGGGAGAGGCAGGGGAGACCCAGTACTTC.

The chain employs TRBV12-3 or TRBV12-4 and TRBJ1-1; unclear D gene. This CDR3 is built from 11 residues. The V gene lost 3 bases and the J gene lost 7 bases, with 6 bases spanning the gap. Here the CDR3 reads CASSFSLEAFF. The CDR3 DNA sequence: TGTGCCAGCAGTTTTTCCCTTGAAGCTTTCTTT.

This sequence joins TRBV27 and TRBJ2-1; a weak D match, TRBD1 (5 bases). CDR1 is MNHEY and CDR2 is SMNVEV in the germline V gene (reference sequence). The CDR3 runs 12 residues. Trimming removed 5 bases from V and 5 bases from J, with 7 bases in between. The CDR3 protein is CASSRQNNEQFF. The DNA of the CDR3 is TGTGCCAGCAGTCGACAGAACAATGAGCAGTTCTTC.

In this sample, this clonotype turned up many times. The rearrangement links TRBV7-6 to TRBJ2-4; TRBD1 aligns across 9 bases. J was trimmed by 0 bases and V by 5 bases; bases with no gene match: 5. The CDR3 has 16 amino acids. The germline V gene has CDR1 SGHVS and CDR2 FNYEAQ. CDR3 region: CASSPGQGLAKNIQYF. The CDR3 DNA reads as TGTGCCAGCAGCCCGGGACAGGGATTAGCCAAAAACATTCAGTACTTC.

This clonotype has only one observation. The chain couples TRBV10-3 to TRBJ2-3; D tentatively reads TRBD1 or TRBD2 (5 bases each). CDR1 and CDR2 (germline): ENHRY, SYGVKD. V was cut by 8 bases and J by 1 base, with 13 bases left in between. This CDR3 comprises 14 residues. This CDR3 is CAIASMGGTDTQYF. The CDR3 region has the DNA TGTGCCATCGCGTCGATGGGGGGCACAGATACGCAGTATTTT.

This clonotype was picked up one time. This sequence joins TRBV11-3 and TRBJ1-1; 7 positions match TRBD1. The CDR3 is 15 residues long. V lost 5 bases, J lost 5 bases, and 11 bases stayed unmatched. Germline CDR1 and CDR2: SGHNT and YENEEA. In DNA form, the CDR3 reads TGTGCCAGCAGCGGCAGACAGGGCAGTTTTACTGAAGCTTTCTTT. Its protein is CASSGRQGSFTEAFF.

The chain is built from TRBV14 and TRBJ2-1, with 9 nucleotides matching TRBD1. CDR1 is SGHDN, CDR2 FVKESK, per germline. The CDR3 has 15 residues. V lost 0 bases, J lost 9 bases, and 6 bases stayed unmatched. As DNA, the CDR3 is TGTGCCAGCAGCCAAGATTGGGGACAGGGAGCTGAGCAGTTCTTC. This sequence encodes CASSQDWGQGAEQFF. Full variable domain (remainder filled in from reference TRBV14 and TRBJ2-1): EAGVTQFPSHSVIEKGQTVTLRCDPISGHDNLYWYRRVMGKEIKFLLHFVKESKQDESGMPNNRFLAERTGGTYSTLKVQPAELEDSGVYFCASSQDWGQGAEQFFGPGTRLTVL.

This clonotype appeared many times. This chain joins TRBV12-3 or TRBV12-4 and TRBJ1-3, with D perhaps matching TRBD1 (5 bases). The CDR3 is 15 residues long. Trimming pared 5 bases from V and 3 bases from J, leaving 14 bases between. CDR3 sequence: CASSLDSNNGNTIYF. CDR3 nucleotides: TGTGCCAGCAGTCTCGACAGCAACAATGGAAACACCATATATTTT.

This chain links TRBV2 with TRBJ2-7; D not certain. Germline lookup yields CDR1 SNHLY and CDR2 FYNNEI. V was shortened by 0 bases and J by 2 bases, with 8 bases between the two germline ends. The CDR3 has 14 residues. CDR3 nucleotide sequence: TGTGCCAGCAGTGAAGCGCAGCGAACCTACGAGCAGTACTTC. Protein: CASSEAQRTYEQYF.

This rearrangement joins TRBV27 to TRBJ1-1, with D hard to call. The ends were cut back, 0 bases at V and 4 bases at J, with 12 bases in the middle. Germline CDR1 and CDR2: MNHEY and SMNVEV (reference sequence). This CDR3 is built from 15 residues. The CDR3 loop reads CASSLSSSPATEAFF. In DNA form, the CDR3 reads TGTGCCAGCAGTTTATCGAGCAGCCCGGCCACTGAAGCTTTCTTT.

The genes are TRBV7-2 and TRBJ1-1; D remains ambiguous. Per germline, CDR1 SGHTA and CDR2 FQGNSA. Trimming cost V 2 bases and J 1 base, with 8 bases left between them. There are 14 residues in the CDR3. The CDR3: CASSLLASNTEAFF. CDR3 in DNA: TGTGCCAGCAGCTTATTGGCCTCGAACACTGAAGCTTTCTTT.

This clonotype was observed a handful of times. CDR3 protein: CASSQVWAPYGYTF. CDR3 DNA: TGCGCCAGCAGCCAAGTATGGGCGCCCTATGGCTACACCTTC. The chain has TRBV4-1 and TRBJ1-2; D not certain. The germline gives CDR1 MGHRA, CDR2 YSYEKL. Deletions cut 1 base from V and 4 bases from J, with 10 bases between. This CDR3 has 14 amino acids.

The chain carries TRBV6-6 and TRBJ2-3, with a tentative D call TRBD1 (6 bases). This CDR3 contains 16 residues. Germline CDR1 reads MNHNY; CDR2 reads SVGAGI (reference sequence). Trimming cost V 1 base and J 2 bases, with 13 bases left between them. The CDR3 protein is CASSYWPDRITDTQYF. CDR3 in DNA: TGTGCCAGCAGTTACTGGCCCGACAGGATCACAGATACGCAGTATTTT.

This chain links TRBV6-1 with TRBJ1-1; D is possibly TRBD1 (5 bases). Germline-derived CDR1 and CDR2 are MNHNS and SASEGT. Between the trimmed V and J ends, which lost 5 bases and 7 bases, there was a span of 14 bases. The CDR3 runs 13 residues. The CDR3 region is CASSFGMGGEAFF. As DNA, the CDR3 is TGTGCCAGCAGTTTCGGGATGGGGGGTGAAGCTTTCTTT.

The chain employs TRBV25-1 and TRBJ2-1; a weak D match, TRBD2 (7 bases). The V gene lost 4 bases and the J gene lost 4 bases, with 17 bases spanning the gap. The CDR3 loop spans 16 amino acids. Germline values: CDR1 MGHDK, CDR2 SYGVNS. CDR3 protein: CASSVDYGGLYNEQFF. CDR3 in DNA: TGTGCCAGCAGTGTTGACTACGGGGGGCTTTACAATGAGCAGTTCTTC.

The chain carries TRBV3-1 and TRBJ2-7; D not certain. This CDR3 spans 12 amino acids. V shed 3 bases and J shed 2 bases, with 5 bases lying between them. Germline V gene sequence: CDR1 LGHDT, CDR2 YNNKEL (reference sequence). In DNA, the CDR3 is TGTGCCAGCAGCCACGCCACCTACGAGCAGTACTTC. This gives the protein CASSHATYEQYF.

Here the CDR3 reads CASSPERDLYNEQFF. The CDR3, as DNA: TGTGCCAGCAGCCCCGAGAGAGACCTCTACAATGAGCAGTTCTTC. The chain couples TRBV11-2 to TRBJ2-1, with unresolved D. CDR1 is SGHAT, CDR2 FQNNGV, per germline. V was cut by 5 bases and J by 3 bases, with 14 bases left in between. This CDR3 comprises 15 residues.